In this sample, the clone carrying this T cell receptor (beta chain) turned up a few times. This specimen comes from a study of T cells in Graves' hyperthyroidism and ophthalmopathy. Amplification targeted TCR beta CDR3 regions from RNA transcripts. Primed by the HTBI set, a first-round RT-PCR was run on the TCR CDR3. Using its own MiXCR run on the multiplex PCR reads, TCRdb lists one record per CDR3 protein. Among approximately 640,000 distinct CDR3 sequences listed, 15% to 20% were seen once. Sequenced input: blood. The receptor was isolated from a man between 50 and 59 years old with Graves' hyperthyroidism.

The CDR3 DNA reads TGTGCCAGCAGTTTCCGCGAGACAGGGAACTCCTACGAGCAGTACTTC. Protein sequence: CASSFRETGNSYEQYF. The chain combines TRBV28 with TRBJ2-7; 7 bases align to TRBD1. Germline loops: CDR1 MDHEN, CDR2 SYDVKM. J lost 0 bases, V lost 3 bases, and 8 bases had no gene match. CDR3 length: 16 amino acids.